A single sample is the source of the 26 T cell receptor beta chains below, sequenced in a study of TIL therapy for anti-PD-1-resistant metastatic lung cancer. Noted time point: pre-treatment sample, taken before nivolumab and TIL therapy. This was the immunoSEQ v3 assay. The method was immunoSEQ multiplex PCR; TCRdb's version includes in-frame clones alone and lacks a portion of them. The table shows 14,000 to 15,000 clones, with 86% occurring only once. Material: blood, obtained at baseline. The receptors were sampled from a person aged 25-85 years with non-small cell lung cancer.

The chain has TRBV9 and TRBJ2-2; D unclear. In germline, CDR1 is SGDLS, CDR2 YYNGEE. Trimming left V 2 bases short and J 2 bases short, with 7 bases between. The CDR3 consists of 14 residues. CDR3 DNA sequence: TGTGCCAGCAGCGTGATTAGTAACACCGGGGAGCTGTTTTTT. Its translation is CASSVISNTGELFF. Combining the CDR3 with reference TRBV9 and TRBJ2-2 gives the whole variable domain DSGVTQTPKHLITATGQRVTLRCSPRSGDLSVYWYQQSLDQGLQFLIQYYNGEERAKGNILERFSAQQFPDLHSELNLSSLELGDSALYFCASSVISNTGELFFGEGSRLTVL.

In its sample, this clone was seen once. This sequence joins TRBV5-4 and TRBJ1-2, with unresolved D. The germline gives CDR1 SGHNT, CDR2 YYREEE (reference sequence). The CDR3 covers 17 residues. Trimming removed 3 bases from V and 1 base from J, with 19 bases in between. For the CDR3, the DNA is TGTGCCAGCAGCTCCGGCAGTATGGGCAGATTTAACTATGGCTACACCTTC. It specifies CASSSGSMGRFNYGYTF.

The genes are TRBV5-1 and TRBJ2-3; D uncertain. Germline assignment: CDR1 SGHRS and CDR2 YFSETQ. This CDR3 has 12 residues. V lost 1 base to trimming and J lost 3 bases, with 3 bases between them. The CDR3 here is CASSLWTDTQYF. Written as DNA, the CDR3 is TGCGCCAGCAGCTTGTGGACAGATACGCAGTATTTT.

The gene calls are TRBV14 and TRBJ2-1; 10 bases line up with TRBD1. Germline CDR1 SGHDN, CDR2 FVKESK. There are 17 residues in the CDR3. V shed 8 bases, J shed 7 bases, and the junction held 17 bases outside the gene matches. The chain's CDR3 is CASANPEGTGARNEQFF. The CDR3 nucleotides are TGTGCCAGCGCCAATCCGGAAGGGACAGGGGCCCGAAATGAGCAGTTCTTC.

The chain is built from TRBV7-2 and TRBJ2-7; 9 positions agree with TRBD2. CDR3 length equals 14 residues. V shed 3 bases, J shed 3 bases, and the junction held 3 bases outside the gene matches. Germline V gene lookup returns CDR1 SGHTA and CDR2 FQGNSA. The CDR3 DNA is TGTGCCAGCAGCTTCCGGCGGGGGGGCTACGAGCAGTACTTC. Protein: CASSFRRGGYEQYF.

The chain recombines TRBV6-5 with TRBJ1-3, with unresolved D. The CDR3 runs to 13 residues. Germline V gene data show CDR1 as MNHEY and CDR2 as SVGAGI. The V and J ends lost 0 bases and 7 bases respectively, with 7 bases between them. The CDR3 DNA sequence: TGTGCCAGCAGTTACTCTAGTCGGAACACCATATATTTT. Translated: CASSYSSRNTIYF.

The CDR3 DNA is TGTGCCAGCGGTAGGGGAAGTCGCACAGATACGCAGTATTTT. Residues: CASGRGSRTDTQYF. The V and J genes are TRBV27 and TRBJ2-3; TRBD1 might be the D (5 bases). Germline V CDR1 and CDR2: MNHEY, SMNVEV (reference sequence). The ends were cut back, 8 bases at V and 1 base at J, with 13 bases in the middle. This CDR3 contains 14 residues.

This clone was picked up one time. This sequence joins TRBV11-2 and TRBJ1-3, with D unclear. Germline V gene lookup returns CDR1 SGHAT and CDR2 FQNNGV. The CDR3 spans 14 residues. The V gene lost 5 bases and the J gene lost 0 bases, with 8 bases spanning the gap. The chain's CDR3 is CASSPLGSGNTIYF. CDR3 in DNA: TGTGCCAGCAGCCCATTGGGCTCTGGAAACACCATATATTTT. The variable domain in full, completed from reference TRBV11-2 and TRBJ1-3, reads EAGVAQSPRYKIIEKRQSVAFWCNPISGHATLYWYQQILGQGPKLLIQFQNNGVVDDSQLPKDRFSAERLKGVDSTLKIQPAKLEDSAVYLCASSPLGSGNTIYFGEGSWLTVV.

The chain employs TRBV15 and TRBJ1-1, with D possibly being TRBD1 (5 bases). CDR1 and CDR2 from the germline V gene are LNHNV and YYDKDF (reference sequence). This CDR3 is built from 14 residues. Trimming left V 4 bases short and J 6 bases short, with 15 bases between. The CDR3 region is CATSKNGHAAEAFF. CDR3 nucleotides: TGTGCCACCAGCAAGAACGGACATGCGGCTGAAGCTTTCTTT.

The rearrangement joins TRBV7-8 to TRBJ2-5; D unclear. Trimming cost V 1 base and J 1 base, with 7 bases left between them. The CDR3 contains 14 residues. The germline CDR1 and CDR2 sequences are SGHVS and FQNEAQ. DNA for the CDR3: TGTGCCAGCAGCTTAGGGACCATCCAAGAGACCCAGTACTTC. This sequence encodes CASSLGTIQETQYF.

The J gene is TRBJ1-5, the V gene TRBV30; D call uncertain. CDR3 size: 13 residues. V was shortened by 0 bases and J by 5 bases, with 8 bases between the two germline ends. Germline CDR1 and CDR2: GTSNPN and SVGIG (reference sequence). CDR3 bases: TGTGCCTGGAGTGTTTCGGGAGATCAGCCCCAGCATTTT. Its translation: CAWSVSGDQPQHF.

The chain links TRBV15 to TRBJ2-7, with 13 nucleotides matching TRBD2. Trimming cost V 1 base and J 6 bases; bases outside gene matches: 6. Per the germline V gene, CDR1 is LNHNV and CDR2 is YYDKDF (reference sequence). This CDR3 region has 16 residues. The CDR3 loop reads CATSRGGLAGTREQYF. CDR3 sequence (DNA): TGTGCCACCAGCAGAGGGGGACTAGCGGGGACTCGCGAGCAGTACTTC.

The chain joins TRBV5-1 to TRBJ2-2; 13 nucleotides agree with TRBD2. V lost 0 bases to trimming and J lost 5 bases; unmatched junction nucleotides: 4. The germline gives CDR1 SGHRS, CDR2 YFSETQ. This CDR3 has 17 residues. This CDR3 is CASSLEGLAGLTGELFF. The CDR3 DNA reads TGCGCCAGCAGCTTGGAGGGACTAGCGGGATTAACCGGGGAGCTGTTTTTT.

DNA for the CDR3: TGTGCCAGCCGTAGCGGACCGAACACCGGGGAGCTGTTTTTT. Amino acids: CASRSGPNTGELFF. The chain has TRBV7-9 and TRBJ2-2; tentatively, D is TRBD2 (6 bases). This CDR3 spans 14 amino acids. Trimming took 8 bases from V and 0 from J, leaving 10 bases between them. Germline CDR1 is SEHNR and CDR2 is FQNEAQ (reference sequence). The entire variable domain, with the rest obtained from reference TRBV7-9 and TRBJ2-2, is as follows: DTGVSQNPRHKITKRGQNVTFRCDPISEHNRLYWYRQTLGQGPEFLTYFQNEAQLEKSRLLSDRFSAERPKGSFSTLEIQRTEQGDSAMYLCASRSGPNTGELFFGEGSRLTVL.

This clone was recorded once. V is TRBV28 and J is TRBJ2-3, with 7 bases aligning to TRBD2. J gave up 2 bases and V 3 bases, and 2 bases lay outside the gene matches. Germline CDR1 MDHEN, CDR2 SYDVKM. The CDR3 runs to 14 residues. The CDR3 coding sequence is TGTGCCAGCAGTTTGGGGGGGGACACAGATACGCAGTATTTT. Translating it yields CASSLGGDTDTQYF.

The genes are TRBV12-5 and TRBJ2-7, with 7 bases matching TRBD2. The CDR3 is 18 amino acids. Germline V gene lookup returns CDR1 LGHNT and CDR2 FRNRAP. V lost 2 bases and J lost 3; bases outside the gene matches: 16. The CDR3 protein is CASGLRGVLSGDNYEQYV. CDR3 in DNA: TGTGCTAGTGGTTTGCGGGGGGTTTTATCAGGAGATAACTACGAGCAGTACGTC.

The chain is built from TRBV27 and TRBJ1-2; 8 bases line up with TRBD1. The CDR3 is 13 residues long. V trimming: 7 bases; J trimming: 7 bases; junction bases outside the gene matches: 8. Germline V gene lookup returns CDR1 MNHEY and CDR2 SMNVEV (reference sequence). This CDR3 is CASKAQGARGYTF. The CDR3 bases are TGTGCCAGCAAGGCTCAGGGGGCGCGTGGCTACACCTTC.

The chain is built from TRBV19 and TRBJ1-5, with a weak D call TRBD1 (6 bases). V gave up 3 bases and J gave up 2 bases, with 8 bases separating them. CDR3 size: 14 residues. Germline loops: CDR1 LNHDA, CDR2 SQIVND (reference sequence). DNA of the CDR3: TGTGCCAGTAGTATTGGGGGGCGCAATCAGCCCCAGCATTTT. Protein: CASSIGGRNQPQHF.

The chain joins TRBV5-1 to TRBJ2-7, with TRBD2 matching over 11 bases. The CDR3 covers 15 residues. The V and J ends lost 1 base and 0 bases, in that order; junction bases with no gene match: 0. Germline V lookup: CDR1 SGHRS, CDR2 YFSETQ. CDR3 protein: CASSLTSGSSYEQYV. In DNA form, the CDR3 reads TGCGCCAGCAGCTTGACTAGCGGGAGCTCCTACGAGCAGTACGTC.

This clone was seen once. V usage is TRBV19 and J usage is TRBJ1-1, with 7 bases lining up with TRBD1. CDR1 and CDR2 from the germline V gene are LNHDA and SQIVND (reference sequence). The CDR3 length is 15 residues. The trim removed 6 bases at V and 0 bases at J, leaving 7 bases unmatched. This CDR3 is CASSQGGSLNTEAFF. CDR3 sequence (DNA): TGTGCCAGTAGCCAGGGGGGCAGCTTGAACACTGAAGCTTTCTTT.

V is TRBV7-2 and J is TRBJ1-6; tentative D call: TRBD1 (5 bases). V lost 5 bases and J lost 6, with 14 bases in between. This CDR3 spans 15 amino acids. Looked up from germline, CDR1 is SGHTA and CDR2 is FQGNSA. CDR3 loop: CASSPVVQGNSPLHF. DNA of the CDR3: TGTGCCAGCAGCCCAGTGGTGCAGGGTAATTCACCCCTCCACTTT.

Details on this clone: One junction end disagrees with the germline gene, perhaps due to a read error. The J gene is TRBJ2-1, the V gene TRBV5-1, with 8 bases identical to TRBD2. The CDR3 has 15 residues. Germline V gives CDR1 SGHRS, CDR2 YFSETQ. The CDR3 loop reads CASSLVAGGGNERFF. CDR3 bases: TGCGCCAGCAGCTTGGTTGCGGGGGGTGGTAATGAGCGGTTCTTC.

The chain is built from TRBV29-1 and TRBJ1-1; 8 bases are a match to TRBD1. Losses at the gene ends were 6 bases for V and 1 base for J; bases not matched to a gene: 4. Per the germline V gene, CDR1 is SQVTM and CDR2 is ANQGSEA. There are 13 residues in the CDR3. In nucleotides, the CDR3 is TGCAGCGTCGGCGGGACAGGGAACACTGAAGCTTTCTTT. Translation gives CSVGGTGNTEAFF.

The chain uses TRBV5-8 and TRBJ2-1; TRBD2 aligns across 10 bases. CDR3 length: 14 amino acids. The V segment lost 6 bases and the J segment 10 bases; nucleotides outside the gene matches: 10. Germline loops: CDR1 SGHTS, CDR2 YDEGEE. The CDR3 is CASIFSGRAHEQFF. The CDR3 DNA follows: TGTGCCAGCATCTTCAGCGGGAGGGCCCACGAGCAGTTCTTC.

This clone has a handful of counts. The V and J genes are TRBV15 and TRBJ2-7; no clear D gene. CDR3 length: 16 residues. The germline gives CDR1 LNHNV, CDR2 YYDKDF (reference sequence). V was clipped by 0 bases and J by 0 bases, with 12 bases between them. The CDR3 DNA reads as TGTGCCACCAGCAGAGATCCAGCGAAGAGCTCCTACGAGCAGTACGTC. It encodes CATSRDPAKSSYEQYV.

The CDR3 is CASSLGGTGPGQNEQFF. The CDR3 coding sequence is TGTGCCAGCAGCTTAGGAGGGACAGGGCCGGGACAAAATGAGCAGTTCTTC. The J gene is TRBJ2-1, the V gene TRBV7-9; 9 bases agree with TRBD1. This CDR3 region has 17 residues. Germline V gene lookup returns CDR1 SEHNR and CDR2 FQNEAQ (reference sequence). The J segment lost 7 bases and the V segment lost 1 base, leaving 11 bases of the junction unmatched.